Presented here are 4 T cell receptor beta chains from one specimen sequenced in a study of T cell repertoires in aging, cancer and after chemotherapy. TRB rearrangements spanning V, D and J were amplified using mixed TRB-A/B primers. TCRdb reprocessed the multiplex PCR reads via MiXCR and lists one record per CDR3 protein. The repertoire holds approximately 11,000 distinct CDR3 sequences, with roughly 40% as singletons. The template was genomic DNA from peripheral blood, not RNA. Sequenced sample: blood. The receptor set was obtained from a human donor in good health.

V gene TRBV6-5 combines with J gene TRBJ1-4; a possible D gene is TRBD1 (6 bases). V was cut by 8 bases and J by 11 bases, with 21 bases left in between. CDR1 and CDR2 from the germline V gene are MNHEY and SVGAGI. The CDR3 extends over 14 amino acids. CDR3 protein: CASALGTRGGKLFF. In DNA, the CDR3 is TGTGCCAGCGCACTCGGGACAAGGGGGGGGAAACTGTTTTTT.

The count of this clonotype is one. V is TRBV20-1 and J is TRBJ2-7; TRBD2 is a possible D gene (6 bases). This CDR3 region has 11 residues. Germline loops: CDR1 DFQATT, CDR2 SNEGSKA (reference sequence). As DNA, the CDR3 is TGCAGTGCCCAATCCGGAGCGGGTTTTGAAGTC. It is translated as CSAQSGAGFEV.

The chain carries TRBV7-3 and TRBJ1-1; possibly TRBD1 for D (6 bases). CDR1 SGHTA and CDR2 FQGTGA come from the germline V gene. V was shortened by 6 bases and J by 1 base, with 12 bases between the two germline ends. The CDR3 extends over 14 amino acids. CDR3 nucleotide sequence: TGTGCCAGCAGTCCCGGACAGAGGAACACTGAAGCTTTCTTT. Protein: CASSPGQRNTEAFF.

The chain combines TRBV15 with TRBJ2-7, with 10 bases fitting TRBD2. Germline-derived CDR1 and CDR2 are LNHNV and YYDKDF (reference sequence). Unmatched junction bases numbered 2, after V lost 0 bases and J lost 3 bases. CDR3 length equals 15 residues. CDR3 amino acids: CATSREAGGDYEQYF. CDR3 coding DNA: TGTGCCACCAGCAGAGAAGCGGGAGGGGACTACGAGCAGTACTTC.